This T cell receptor beta chain was obtained from a study of T cells in Graves' hyperthyroidism and ophthalmopathy. Study conclusions and caveats: Among clonotypes expanded in thyroid above 0.001, most were also found in blood. The model's output predicted ophthalmopathy at a median of 6.5 months prior to onset.

The diagnoses drew upon clinical symptoms, serum thyroxine and TRAb, thyroid ultrasound and orbital computed tomography. This clonotype has just a few counts. What it recognizes is unknown. From RNA transcripts, TCR beta CDR3 regions were amplified. First-round RT-PCR of the TCR CDR3 relied on the HTBI primer set. TCRdb recomputed calls from the multiplex PCR reads with MiXCR, one row per CDR3 protein. Altogether roughly 700,000 distinct CDR3 sequences are present, 15% to 20% being singletons, with the ten largest covering 15%. The sample taken for sequencing was blood. The sequence was collected from a man aged 50-60 years with Graves' hyperthyroidism.

The CDR3 reads CASRPGTSGRTYNEQFF. The CDR3 DNA is TGTGCCAGTAGACCCGGGACTAGCGGGAGAACCTACAATGAGCAGTTCTTC. V gene TRBV19 combines with J gene TRBJ2-1, with TRBD2 matching 14 bases. CDR1 is LNHDA and CDR2 is SQIVND in the germline V gene (reference sequence). V was pared by 6 bases and J by 2 bases, with 6 bases of the junction left unmatched. The CDR3 runs to 17 residues.